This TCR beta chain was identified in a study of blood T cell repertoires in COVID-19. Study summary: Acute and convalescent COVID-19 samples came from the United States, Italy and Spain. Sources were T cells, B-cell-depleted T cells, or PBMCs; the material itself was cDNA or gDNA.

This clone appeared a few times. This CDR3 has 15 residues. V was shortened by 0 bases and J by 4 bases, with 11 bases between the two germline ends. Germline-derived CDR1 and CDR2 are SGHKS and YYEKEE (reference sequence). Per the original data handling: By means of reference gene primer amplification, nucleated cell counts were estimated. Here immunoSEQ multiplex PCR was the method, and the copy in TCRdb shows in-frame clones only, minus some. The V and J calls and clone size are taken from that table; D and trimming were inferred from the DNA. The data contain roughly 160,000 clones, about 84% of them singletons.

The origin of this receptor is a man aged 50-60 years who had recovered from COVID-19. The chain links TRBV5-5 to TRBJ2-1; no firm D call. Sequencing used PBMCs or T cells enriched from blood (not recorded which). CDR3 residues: CASSLGLTVYNEQFF. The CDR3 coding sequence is TGTGCCAGCAGCTTGGGACTGACGGTTTACAATGAGCAGTTCTTC.